These 2 T cell receptor beta chains originate from one sample sequenced in a study of beta chain features in type 1 diabetes. The investigators reverse transcribed all of the isolated RNA, so they sequenced expressed TCRB transcripts. Method: immunoSEQ multiplex PCR; TCRdb's copy keeps in-frame clones and lacks some. The data contain some 410,000 clones, 11% to 15% of them seen just once; the ten biggest clones take up about 0.034%. Sequencing was performed on naive CD4+ T cells from blood. Receptor source: a man in his thirties or forties in good health.

This chain connects TRBV9 to TRBJ1-2; D is undetermined. The CDR3 spans 12 residues. The V gene lost 0 bases and the J gene lost 4 bases, with 4 bases spanning the gap. Germline assignment: CDR1 SGDLS and CDR2 YYNGEE. CDR3 bases: TGTGCCAGCAGCGTAGATACCTATGGCTACACCTTC. Translation gives CASSVDTYGYTF. Filled out from reference TRBV9 and TRBJ1-2, the complete variable domain reads DSGVTQTPKHLITATGQRVTLRCSPRSGDLSVYWYQQSLDQGLQFLIQYYNGEERAKGNILERFSAQQFPDLHSELNLSSLELGDSALYFCASSVDTYGYTFGSGTRLTVV.

This clone appeared many times. The V gene is TRBV29-1, the J gene TRBJ2-5; D is uncertain. The germline CDR1 and CDR2 sequences are SQVTM and ANQGSEA. V was pared by 0 bases and J by 7 bases, with 21 bases between. The CDR3 has 16 residues. Here the CDR3 DNA reads TGCAGCGTTGAAGATCTCCGTAGACCCCGCGGCGGGACCCAGTACTTC. It translates to CSVEDLRRPRGGTQYF.